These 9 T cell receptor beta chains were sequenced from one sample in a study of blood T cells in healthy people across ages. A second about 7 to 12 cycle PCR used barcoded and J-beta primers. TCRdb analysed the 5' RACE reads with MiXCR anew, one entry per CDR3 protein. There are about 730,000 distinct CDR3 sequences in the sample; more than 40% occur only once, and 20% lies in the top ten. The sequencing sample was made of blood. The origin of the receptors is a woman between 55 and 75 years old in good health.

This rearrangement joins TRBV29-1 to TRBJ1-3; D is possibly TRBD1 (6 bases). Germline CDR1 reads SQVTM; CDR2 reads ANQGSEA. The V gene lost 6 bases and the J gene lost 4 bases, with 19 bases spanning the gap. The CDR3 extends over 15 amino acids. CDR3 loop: CSVSTPRQDGNTIYF. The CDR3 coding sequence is TGCAGCGTGTCCACTCCGAGACAGGACGGAAACACCATATATTTT.

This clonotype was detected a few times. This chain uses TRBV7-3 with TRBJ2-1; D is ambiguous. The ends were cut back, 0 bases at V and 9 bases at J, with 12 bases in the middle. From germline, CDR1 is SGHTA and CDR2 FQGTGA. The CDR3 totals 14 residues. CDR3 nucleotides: TGTGCCAGCAGCTTAACGTCGGTATCTAGTGAGCAGTTCTTC. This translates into CASSLTSVSSEQFF.

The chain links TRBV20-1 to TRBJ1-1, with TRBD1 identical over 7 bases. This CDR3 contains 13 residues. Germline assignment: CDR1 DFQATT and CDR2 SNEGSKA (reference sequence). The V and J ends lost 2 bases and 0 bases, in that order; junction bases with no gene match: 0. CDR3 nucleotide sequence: TGCAGTGCTAGAACAGGGGTGAACACTGAAGCTTTCTTT. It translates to CSARTGVNTEAFF.

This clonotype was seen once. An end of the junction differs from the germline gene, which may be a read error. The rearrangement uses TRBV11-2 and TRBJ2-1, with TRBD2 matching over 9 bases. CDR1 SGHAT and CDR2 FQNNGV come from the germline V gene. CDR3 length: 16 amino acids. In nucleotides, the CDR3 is TGTGCCAGCAGCCCCCTCCGCGGGGGGGTCTACACTGAGCAGTTCTTC. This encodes CASSPLRGGVYTEQFF.

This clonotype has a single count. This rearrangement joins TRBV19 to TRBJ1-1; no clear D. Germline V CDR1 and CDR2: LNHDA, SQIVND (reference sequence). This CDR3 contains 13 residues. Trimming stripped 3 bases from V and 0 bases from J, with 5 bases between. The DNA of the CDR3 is TGTGCCAGTAGTATGGCGGTGAACACTGAAGCTTTCTTT. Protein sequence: CASSMAVNTEAFF.

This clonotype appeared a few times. CDR3 in DNA: TGTGCCAGCAGCTTAGAGCCGCGGGACAGGGTTCGCGAGCAGTACTTC. Translating gives CASSLEPRDRVREQYF. V usage is TRBV7-6 and J usage is TRBJ2-7, with 9 positions matching TRBD1. CDR1 SGHVS and CDR2 FNYEAQ come from the germline V gene. The CDR3 runs to 16 residues. With 1 base clipped from V and 6 bases from J, the junction kept 10 bases outside the gene matches.

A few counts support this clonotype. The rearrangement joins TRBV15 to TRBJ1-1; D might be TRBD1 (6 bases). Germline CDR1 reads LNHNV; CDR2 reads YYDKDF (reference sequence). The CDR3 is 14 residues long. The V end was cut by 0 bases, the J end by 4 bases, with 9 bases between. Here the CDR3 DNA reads TGTGCCACCAGCAGAGATCTGGGGGCCACTGAAGCTTTCTTT. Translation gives CATSRDLGATEAFF. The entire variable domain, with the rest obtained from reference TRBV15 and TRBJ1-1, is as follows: DAMVIQNPRYQVTQFGKPVTLSCSQTLNHNVMYWYQQKSSQAPKLLFHYYDKDFNNEADTPDNFQSRRPNTSFCFLDIRSPGLGDTAMYLCATSRDLGATEAFFGQGTRLTVV.

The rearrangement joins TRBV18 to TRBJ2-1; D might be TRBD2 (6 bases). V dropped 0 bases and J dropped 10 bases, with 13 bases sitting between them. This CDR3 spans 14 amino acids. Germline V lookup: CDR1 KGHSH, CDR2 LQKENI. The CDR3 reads CASSPPASVYEQFF. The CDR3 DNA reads TGTGCCAGCTCACCACCGGCTAGCGTCTACGAGCAGTTCTTC. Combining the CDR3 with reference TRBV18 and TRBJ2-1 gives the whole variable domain NAGVMQNPRHLVRRRGQEARLRCSPMKGHSHVYWYRQLPEEGLKFMVYLQKENIIDESGMPKERFSAEFPKEGPSILRIQQVVRGDSAAYFCASSPPASVYEQFFGPGTRLTVL.

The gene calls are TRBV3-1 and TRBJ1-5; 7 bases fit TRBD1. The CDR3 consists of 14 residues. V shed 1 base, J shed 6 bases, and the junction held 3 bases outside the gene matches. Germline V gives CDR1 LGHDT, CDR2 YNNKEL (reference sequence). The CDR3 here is CASSQVAGGQPQHF. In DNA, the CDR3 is TGTGCCAGCAGCCAAGTGGCAGGGGGTCAGCCCCAGCATTTT.